This T cell receptor (beta chain) was identified in a study of cytomegalovirus exposure and HLA in healthy donors. Study overall: The 95 to 150 validation repertoires, a later analysis reported, used the same platform as the approximately 670 first-cohort repertoires.

The donors belonged to the approximately 120-subject validation cohort, separate from the roughly 650-subject first cohort. Study conclusions and caveats: The authors listed approximately 160 TCR beta chains as cytomegalovirus-associated.

TCRdb's table, derived via immunoSEQ multiplex PCR, lists solely in-frame clones and lacks some. The table lists over 75,000 clones, 85% of them singletons. Notes on this clone: Its target is not known.

The specimen sequenced was PBMCs. The TCR originated in a young man in good health and CMV-seropositive.

In DNA form, the CDR3 reads TGCGCCAGCCGGACAGGGCGGATCTATGGCTACACCTTC. Translated, it gives CASRTGRIYGYTF. The genes are TRBV10-1 and TRBJ1-2, with 8 bases aligning to TRBD1. CDR3 length equals 13 residues. The germline gives CDR1 WNHNN, CDR2 SYGVQD (reference sequence). Trimming took 8 bases from V and 4 from J; bases not matched to a gene: 6.